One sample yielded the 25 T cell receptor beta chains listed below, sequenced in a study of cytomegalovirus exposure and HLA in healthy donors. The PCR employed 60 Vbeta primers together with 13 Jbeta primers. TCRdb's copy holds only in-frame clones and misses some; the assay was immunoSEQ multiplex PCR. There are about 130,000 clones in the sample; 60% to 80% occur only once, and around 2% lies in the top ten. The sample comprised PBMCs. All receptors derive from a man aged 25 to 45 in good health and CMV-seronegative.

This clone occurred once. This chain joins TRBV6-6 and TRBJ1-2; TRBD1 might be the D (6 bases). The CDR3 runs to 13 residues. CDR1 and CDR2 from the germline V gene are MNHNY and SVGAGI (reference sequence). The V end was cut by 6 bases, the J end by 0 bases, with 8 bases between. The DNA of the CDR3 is TGTGCCAGCAGCCCAGGGGCTAACTATGGCTACACCTTC. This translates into CASSPGANYGYTF.

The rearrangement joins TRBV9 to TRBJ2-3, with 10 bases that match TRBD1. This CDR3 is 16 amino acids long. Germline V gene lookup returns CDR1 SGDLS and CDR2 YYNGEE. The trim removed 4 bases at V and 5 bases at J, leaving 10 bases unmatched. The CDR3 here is CASSTGQGRGQDTQYF. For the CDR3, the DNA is TGTGCCAGCAGCACGGGACAGGGGCGCGGACAAGATACGCAGTATTTT.

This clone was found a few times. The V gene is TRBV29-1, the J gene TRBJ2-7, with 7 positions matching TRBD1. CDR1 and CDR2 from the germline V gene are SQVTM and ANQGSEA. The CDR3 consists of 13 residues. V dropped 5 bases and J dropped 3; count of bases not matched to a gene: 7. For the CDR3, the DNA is TGCAGCGTTAGCCGGGACAGCTACTACGAGCAGTACTTC. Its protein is CSVSRDSYYEQYF.

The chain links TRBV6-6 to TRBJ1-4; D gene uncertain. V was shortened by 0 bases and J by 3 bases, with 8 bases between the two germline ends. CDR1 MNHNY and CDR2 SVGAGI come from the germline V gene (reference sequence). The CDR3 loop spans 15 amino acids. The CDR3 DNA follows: TGTGCCAGCAGTTACTCCCCAGGTTCTAATGAAAAACTGTTTTTT. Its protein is CASSYSPGSNEKLFF.

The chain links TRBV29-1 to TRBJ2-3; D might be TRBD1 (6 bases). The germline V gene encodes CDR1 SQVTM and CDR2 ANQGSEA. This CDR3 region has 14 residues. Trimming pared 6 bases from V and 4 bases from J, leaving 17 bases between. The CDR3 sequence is CSVRRQAVADTQYF. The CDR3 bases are TGCAGCGTCCGTCGACAGGCGGTGGCAGATACGCAGTATTTT.

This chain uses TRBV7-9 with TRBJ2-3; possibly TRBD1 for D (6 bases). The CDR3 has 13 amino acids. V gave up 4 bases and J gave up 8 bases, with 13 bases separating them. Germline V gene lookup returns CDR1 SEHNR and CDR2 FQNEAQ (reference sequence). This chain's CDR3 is CASSYREGGTQYF. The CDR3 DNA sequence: TGTGCCAGCAGCTACAGGGAAGGGGGTACGCAGTATTTT. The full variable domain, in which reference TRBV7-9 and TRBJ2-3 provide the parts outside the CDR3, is DTGVSQNPRHKITKRGQNVTFRCDPISEHNRLYWYRQTLGQGPEFLTYFQNEAQLEKSRLLSDRFSAERPKGSFSTLEIQRTEQGDSAMYLCASSYREGGTQYFGPGTRLTVL.

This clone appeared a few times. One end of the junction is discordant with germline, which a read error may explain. Here the CDR3 DNA reads TGTTCCAGCAGCCCTACGGGACAGGGGAGTGCAGATACGCAGTATTTT. Encoded protein: CSSSPTGQGSADTQYF. The chain uses TRBV7-9 and TRBJ2-3; 10 positions match TRBD1. CDR3 length: 16 residues. The germline CDR1 and CDR2 sequences are SEHNR and FQNEAQ (reference sequence). The full variable domain, completed using reference TRBV7-9 and TRBJ2-3, is DTGVSQNPRHKITKRGQNVTFRCDPISEHNRLYWYRQTLGQGPEFLTYFQNEAQLEKSRLLSDRFSAERPKGSFSTLEIQRTEQGDSAMYLCSSSPTGQGSADTQYFGPGTRLTVL.

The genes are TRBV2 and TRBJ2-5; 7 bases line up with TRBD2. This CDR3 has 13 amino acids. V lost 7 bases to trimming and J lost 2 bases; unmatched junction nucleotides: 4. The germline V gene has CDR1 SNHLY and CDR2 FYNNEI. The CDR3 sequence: CASINGGQETQYF. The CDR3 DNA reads TGTGCCAGCATCAACGGGGGGCAAGAGACCCAGTACTTC.

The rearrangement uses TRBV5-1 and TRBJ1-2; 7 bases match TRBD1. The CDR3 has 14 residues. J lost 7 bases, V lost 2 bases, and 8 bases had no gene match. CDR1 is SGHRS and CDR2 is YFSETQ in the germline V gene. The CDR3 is CASSLSGTEVGYTF. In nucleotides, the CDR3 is TGCGCCAGCAGCTTATCCGGGACAGAGGTTGGCTACACCTTC. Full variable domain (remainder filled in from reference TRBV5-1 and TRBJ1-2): KAGVTQTPRYLIKTRGQQVTLSCSPISGHRSVSWYQQTPGQGLQFLFEYFSETQRNKGNFPGRFSGRQFSNSRSEMNVSTLELGDSALYLCASSLSGTEVGYTFGSGTRLTVV.

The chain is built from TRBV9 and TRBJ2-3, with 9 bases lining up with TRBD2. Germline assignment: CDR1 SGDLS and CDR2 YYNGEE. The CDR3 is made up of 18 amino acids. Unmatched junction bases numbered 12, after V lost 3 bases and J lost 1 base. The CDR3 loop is CASSEGSASGIRTDTQYF. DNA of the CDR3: TGTGCCAGCAGCGAGGGATCGGCTAGCGGGATACGCACAGATACGCAGTATTTT.

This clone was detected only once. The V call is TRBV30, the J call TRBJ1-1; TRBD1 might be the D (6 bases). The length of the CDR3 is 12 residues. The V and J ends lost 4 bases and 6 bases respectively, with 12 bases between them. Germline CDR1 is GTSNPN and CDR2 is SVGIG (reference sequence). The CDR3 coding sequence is TGTGCCTGGACCAAGGGGGGGTCTGAAGCTTTCTTT. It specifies CAWTKGGSEAFF.

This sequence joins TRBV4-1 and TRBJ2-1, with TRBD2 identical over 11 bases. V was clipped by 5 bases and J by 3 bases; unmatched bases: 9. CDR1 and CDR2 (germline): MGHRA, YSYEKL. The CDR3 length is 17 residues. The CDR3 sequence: CASSARGGTSGYNEQFF. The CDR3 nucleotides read TGCGCCAGCAGCGCAAGAGGGGGGACTAGCGGCTACAATGAGCAGTTCTTC.

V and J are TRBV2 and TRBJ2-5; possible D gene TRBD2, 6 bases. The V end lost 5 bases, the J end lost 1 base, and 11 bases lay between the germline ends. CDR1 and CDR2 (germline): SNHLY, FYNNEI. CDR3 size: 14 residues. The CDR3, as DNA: TGTGCCAGCAGTCCCCGGACTACCCAAGAGACCCAGTACTTC. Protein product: CASSPRTTQETQYF.

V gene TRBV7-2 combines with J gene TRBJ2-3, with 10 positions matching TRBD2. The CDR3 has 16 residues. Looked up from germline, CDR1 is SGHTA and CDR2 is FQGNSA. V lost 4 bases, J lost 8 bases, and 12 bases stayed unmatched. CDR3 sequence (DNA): TGTGCCAGCAGCTCCGGACTAGCGGTCGCCCATTCTACGCAGTATTTT. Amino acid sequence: CASSSGLAVAHSTQYF.

CDR3 residues: CASSLAGKDTEAFF. In DNA, the CDR3 is TGTGCCAGCAGCTTGGCAGGGAAGGACACTGAAGCTTTCTTT. This chain connects TRBV5-5 to TRBJ1-1; perhaps TRBD1 as D (5 bases). Germline V gene lookup returns CDR1 SGHKS and CDR2 YYEKEE (reference sequence). The CDR3 is made up of 14 amino acids. Trimming cost V 0 bases and J 3 bases, with 9 bases left between them.

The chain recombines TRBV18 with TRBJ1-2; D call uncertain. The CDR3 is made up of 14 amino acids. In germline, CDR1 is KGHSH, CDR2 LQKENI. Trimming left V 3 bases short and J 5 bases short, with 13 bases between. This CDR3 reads CASSPPTFQYGYTF. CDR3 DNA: TGTGCCAGCTCACCCCCGACATTTCAATATGGCTACACCTTC.

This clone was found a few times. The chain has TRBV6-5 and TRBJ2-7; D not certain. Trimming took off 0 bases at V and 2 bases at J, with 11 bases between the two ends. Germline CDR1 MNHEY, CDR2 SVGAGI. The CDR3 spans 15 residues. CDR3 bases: TGTGCCAGCAGTTACTCGAATTACAGAACCTACGAGCAGTACTTC. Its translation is CASSYSNYRTYEQYF.

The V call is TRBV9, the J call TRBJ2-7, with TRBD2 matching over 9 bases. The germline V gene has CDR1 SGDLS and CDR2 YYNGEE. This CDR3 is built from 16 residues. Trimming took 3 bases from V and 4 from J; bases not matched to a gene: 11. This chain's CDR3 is CASSELAGAFRYEQYF. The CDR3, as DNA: TGTGCCAGCAGCGAATTAGCGGGAGCGTTTAGGTACGAGCAGTACTTC.

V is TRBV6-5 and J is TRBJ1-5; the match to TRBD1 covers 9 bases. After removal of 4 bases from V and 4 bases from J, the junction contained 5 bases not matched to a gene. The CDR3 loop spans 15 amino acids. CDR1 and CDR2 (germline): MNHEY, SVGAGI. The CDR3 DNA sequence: TGTGCCAGCAGTTCGGCGGGACAGGGAAATCAGCCCCAGCATTTT. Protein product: CASSSAGQGNQPQHF.

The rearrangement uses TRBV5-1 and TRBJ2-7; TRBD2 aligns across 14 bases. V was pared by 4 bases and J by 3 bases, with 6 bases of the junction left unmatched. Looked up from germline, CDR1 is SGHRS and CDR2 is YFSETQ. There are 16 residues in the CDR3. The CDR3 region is CASSPRGLAGGYEQYF. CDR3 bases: TGCGCCAGCAGCCCTCGCGGACTAGCGGGAGGCTACGAGCAGTACTTC.

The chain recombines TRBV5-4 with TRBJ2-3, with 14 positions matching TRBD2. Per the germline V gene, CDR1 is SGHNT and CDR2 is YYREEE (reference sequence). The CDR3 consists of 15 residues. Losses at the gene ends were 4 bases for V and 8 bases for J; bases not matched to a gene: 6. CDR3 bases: TGTGCCAGCAGCACCCGGGGACTAGCGGGAGTTACGCAGTATTTT. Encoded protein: CASSTRGLAGVTQYF. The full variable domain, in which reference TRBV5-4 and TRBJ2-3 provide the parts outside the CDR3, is ETGVTQSPTHLIKTRGQQVTLRCSSQSGHNTVSWYQQALGQGPQFIFQYYREEENGRGNFPPRFSGLQFPNYSSELNVNALELDDSALYLCASSTRGLAGVTQYFGPGTRLTVL.

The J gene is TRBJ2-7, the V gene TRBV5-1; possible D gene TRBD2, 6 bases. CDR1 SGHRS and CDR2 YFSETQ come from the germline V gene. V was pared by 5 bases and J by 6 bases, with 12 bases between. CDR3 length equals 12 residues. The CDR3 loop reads CASRRGSAEQYF. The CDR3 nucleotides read TGCGCCAGCAGGCGGGGTAGCGCCGAGCAGTACTTC. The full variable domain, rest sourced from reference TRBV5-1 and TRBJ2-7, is KAGVTQTPRYLIKTRGQQVTLSCSPISGHRSVSWYQQTPGQGLQFLFEYFSETQRNKGNFPGRFSGRQFSNSRSEMNVSTLELGDSALYLCASRRGSAEQYFGPGTRLTVT.

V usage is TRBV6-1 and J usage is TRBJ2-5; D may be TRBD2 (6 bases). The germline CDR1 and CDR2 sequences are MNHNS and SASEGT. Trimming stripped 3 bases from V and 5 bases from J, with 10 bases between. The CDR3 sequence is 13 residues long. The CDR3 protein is CASSEPGLETQYF. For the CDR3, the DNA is TGTGCCAGCAGTGAGCCGGGACTCGAGACCCAGTACTTC.

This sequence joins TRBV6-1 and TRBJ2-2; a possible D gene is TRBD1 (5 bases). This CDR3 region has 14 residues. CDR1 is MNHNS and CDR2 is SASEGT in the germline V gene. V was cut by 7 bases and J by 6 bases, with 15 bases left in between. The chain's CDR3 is CASNSGNTAGELFF. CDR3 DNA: TGTGCCAGCAATTCAGGGAACACAGCCGGGGAGCTGTTTTTT.

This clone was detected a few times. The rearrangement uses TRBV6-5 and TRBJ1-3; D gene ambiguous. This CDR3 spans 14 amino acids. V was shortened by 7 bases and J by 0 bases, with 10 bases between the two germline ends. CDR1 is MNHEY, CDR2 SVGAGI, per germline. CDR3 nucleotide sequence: TGTGCCAGCATCTCCCCAGGCTCTGGAAACACCATATATTTT. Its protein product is CASISPGSGNTIYF.